These 3 T cell receptor beta chains originate from one sample sequenced in a study of breast tumors, draining lymph nodes, adjacent tissues. MiXCR, run by TCRdb on the multiplex PCR reads, gives a single entry per CDR3 protein. The profile shows tens of thousands of distinct CDR3 sequences, 58% of them singletons. The sequencing sample was made of breast tumor tissue. The origin of the receptors is a female donor with breast cancer. Some clones in this sample may be carry-over from other donors' samples.

The sample holds many counts of this clonotype. The DNA for the CDR3 is TGTGCCAGCAGTGAACCACAGGGGGTCACCTACAATGAGCAGTTCTTC. This translates into CASSEPQGVTYNEQFF. This chain links TRBV6-1 with TRBJ2-1, with 8 bases aligning to TRBD1. This CDR3 has 16 amino acids. Looked up from germline, CDR1 is MNHNS and CDR2 is SASEGT. Unmatched junction bases numbered 5, after V lost 2 bases and J lost 2 bases.

The chain carries TRBV12-3 or TRBV12-4 and TRBJ1-2; D unclear. Trimming pared 2 bases from V and 8 bases from J, leaving 12 bases between. The CDR3 has 13 amino acids. The CDR3 DNA reads as TGTGCCAGCAGTTTAATGGAGAGGGAAGGCTACACCTTC. Protein sequence: CASSLMEREGYTF.

This clonotype was observed a handful of times. Being one base from a much bigger clone, this may be a read error. The gene calls are TRBV6-1 and TRBJ2-7; 8 nucleotides agree with TRBD2. The germline gives CDR1 MNHNS, CDR2 SASEGT. This CDR3 is 12 amino acids long. Unmatched junction bases numbered 6, after V lost 5 bases and J lost 9 bases. In DNA form, the CDR3 reads TGTGCCAGCAGTCAGGCCGGGGGGGGGCAGTACTTC. Translated: CASSQAGGGQYF.